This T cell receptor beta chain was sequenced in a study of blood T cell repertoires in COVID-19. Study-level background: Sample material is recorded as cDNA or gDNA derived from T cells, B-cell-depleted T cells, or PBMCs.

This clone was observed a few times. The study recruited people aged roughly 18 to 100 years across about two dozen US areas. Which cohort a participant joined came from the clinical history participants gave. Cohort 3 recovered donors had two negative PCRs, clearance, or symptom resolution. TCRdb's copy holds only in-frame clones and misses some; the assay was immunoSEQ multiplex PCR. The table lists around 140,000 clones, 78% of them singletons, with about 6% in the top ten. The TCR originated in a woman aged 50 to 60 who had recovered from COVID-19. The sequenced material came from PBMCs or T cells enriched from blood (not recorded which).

The chain's CDR3 is CASRVADQPQHF. As DNA, the CDR3 is TGTGCCAGCCGAGTGGCGGATCAGCCCCAGCATTTT. The genes are TRBV21-1 and TRBJ1-5. TRBV21-1 is a recognized pseudogene. This CDR3 spans 12 amino acids.